Below are 13 T cell receptor beta chains sequenced from a single sample in a study of blood T cell repertoires in COVID-19. Data came from immunoSEQ multiplex PCR; TCRdb stores just in-frame clones and leaves some out. The sample consists of 68,000 or so clones, more than 70% of them appearing once. Sequenced: peripheral blood. The receptors here all came from a man in his sixties or seventies with active or convalescent COVID-19.

The V gene is TRBV4-2, the J gene TRBJ1-1; D may be TRBD1 (5 bases). This CDR3 has 15 residues. With 0 bases removed from V and 0 bases from J, the gap between germline ends came to 8 bases. CDR1 and CDR2 (germline): LGHNA, YNFKEQ. CDR3 in amino acids: CASSQDTGVNTEAFF. DNA for the CDR3: TGTGCCAGCAGCCAAGATACAGGAGTGAACACTGAAGCTTTCTTT.

This rearrangement joins TRBV5-1 to TRBJ2-5, with 9 bases lining up with TRBD1. The CDR3 runs to 13 residues. The V and J ends lost 4 bases and 5 bases, in that order; junction bases with no gene match: 3. Germline V CDR1 and CDR2: SGHRS, YFSETQ. CDR3 nucleotide sequence: TGCGCCAGCAGCGCCGGGACAGGGGAGACCCAGTACTTC. The encoded protein is CASSAGTGETQYF.

This rearrangement joins TRBV4-1 to TRBJ2-7; a weak D match, TRBD1 (6 bases). The V gene lost 0 bases and the J gene lost 0 bases, with 9 bases spanning the gap. Germline-derived CDR1 and CDR2 are MGHRA and YSYEKL. The CDR3 contains 15 residues. CDR3 DNA: TGCGCCAGCAGCCAAGAGAGACAGGCCTCCTACGAGCAGTACTTC. Translated, it gives CASSQERQASYEQYF.

V and J are TRBV7-8 and TRBJ2-4; 9 nucleotides line up with TRBD1. This CDR3 spans 13 amino acids. The germline V gene encodes CDR1 SGHVS and CDR2 FQNEAQ. With 4 bases clipped from V and 11 bases from J, the junction kept 6 bases outside the gene matches. The CDR3: CASSWDRAGVQYF. The CDR3 nucleotides are TGTGCCAGCAGCTGGGACAGGGCCGGGGTTCAGTACTTC. Filled out from reference TRBV7-8 and TRBJ2-4, the complete variable domain reads GAGVSQSPRYKVAKRGQDVALRCDPISGHVSLFWYQQALGQGPEFLTYFQNEAQLDKSGLPSDRFFAERPEGSVSTLKIQRTQQEDSAVYLCASSWDRAGVQYFGAGTRLSVL.

This chain connects TRBV5-5 to TRBJ2-1, with 8 bases that match TRBD1. After removal of 6 bases from V and 3 bases from J, the junction contained 14 bases not matched to a gene. The CDR3 has 17 amino acids. The germline V gene has CDR1 SGHKS and CDR2 YYEKEE (reference sequence). The CDR3 loop reads CASTWTGLSIIYNEQFF. The CDR3, as DNA: TGTGCCAGCACCTGGACAGGGCTATCAATAATCTACAATGAGCAGTTCTTC. Using reference TRBV5-5 and TRBJ2-1 for the parts outside the CDR3, the full variable domain is DAGVTQSPTHLIKTRGQQVTLRCSPISGHKSVSWYQQVLGQGPQFIFQYYEKEERGRGNFPDRFSARQFPNYSSELNVNALLLGDSALYLCASTWTGLSIIYNEQFFGPGTRLTVL.

The chain is built from TRBV5-4 and TRBJ1-1; D possibly corresponds to TRBD1 (6 bases). Trimming removed 2 bases at V and 4 bases at J, with 9 bases between. The germline gives CDR1 SGHNT, CDR2 YYREEE (reference sequence). This CDR3 has 13 amino acids. CDR3 nucleotides: TGTGCCAGCAGCTTACAGGGAGTCACTGAAGCTTTCTTT. Its translation is CASSLQGVTEAFF.

CDR3 coding DNA: TGTGCCAGCAGCTTAGACAGTTCACCCCTCCACTTT. Its translation is CASSLDSSPLHF. The rearrangement joins TRBV7-9 to TRBJ1-6; no clear D gene. Trimming took off 1 base at V and 9 bases at J, with 4 bases between the two ends. This CDR3 spans 12 amino acids. The germline CDR1 and CDR2 sequences are SEHNR and FQNEAQ (reference sequence).

This rearrangement joins TRBV12-2 to TRBJ2-3; the listed D gene, TRBD1, was not tested against the DNA. TRBV12-2 is a pseudogene locus. The CDR3 is 19 residues long. The CDR3: CASRPALRQGASSTDTQYF. CDR3 bases: TGTGCAAGTCGCCCAGCGCTCCGACAGGGGGCCTCGAGCACAGATACGCAGTATTTT.

This clone was seen just once. The genes are TRBV9 and TRBJ2-3; 10 bases map to TRBD2. V dropped 2 bases and J dropped 7; count of bases not matched to a gene: 4. The CDR3 has 14 amino acids. From germline, CDR1 is SGDLS and CDR2 YYNGEE. CDR3 sequence reads: CASSVGLAPHTQYF. The CDR3 coding sequence is TGTGCCAGCAGCGTGGGACTAGCGCCTCATACGCAGTATTTT.

This chain connects TRBV5-4 to TRBJ2-6; 7 nucleotides match TRBD2. The CDR3 contains 16 residues. Per germline, CDR1 SGHNT and CDR2 YYREEE (reference sequence). Germline trimming cut 5 bases from V and 0 bases from J; bases unmatched to any gene: 5. The CDR3 nucleotides read TGTGCCAGCAGAATTCGGGGGGTCTCTGGGGCCAACGTCCTGACTTTC. Protein: CASRIRGVSGANVLTF.

The V call is TRBV5-6, the J call TRBJ1-3; weak D call: TRBD1 (5 bases). Germline values: CDR1 SGHDT, CDR2 YYEEEE. This CDR3 has 13 amino acids. V lost 3 bases and J 3 bases, leaving 7 bases between the germline ends. Written as DNA, the CDR3 is TGTGCCAGCAGCTCAGGGTTTGGAAACACCATATATTTT. It codes for CASSSGFGNTIYF. Supplemented by reference TRBV5-6 and TRBJ1-3, the full variable domain reads DAGVTQSPTHLIKTRGQQVTLRCSPKSGHDTVSWYQQALGQGPQFIFQYYEEEERQRGNFPDRFSGHQFPNYSSELNVNALLLGDSALYLCASSSGFGNTIYFGEGSWLTVV.

V usage is TRBV3-1 (or the pseudogene TRBV3-2) and J usage is TRBJ2-3; D is unclear. From germline, CDR1 is LGHDT and CDR2 YNNKEL (reference sequence). The germline V and J ends were trimmed by 4 bases and 6 bases, with 14 bases remaining between them. The CDR3 is made up of 14 amino acids. CDR3 DNA: TGTGCCAGCAGCCCCCGAGGTATGAGCGATACGCAGTATTTT. Translation: CASSPRGMSDTQYF.

CDR3 DNA: TGTGCCAGCAGCCGCGCCCCGAGAAGCGAGCAGTACTTC. Protein product: CASSRAPRSEQYF. This chain connects TRBV11-2 to TRBJ2-7; D unresolved. Germline values: CDR1 SGHAT, CDR2 FQNNGV. This CDR3 is 13 amino acids long. Trimming shortened V by 5 bases and J by 6 bases, and 14 bases separated the two germline ends.